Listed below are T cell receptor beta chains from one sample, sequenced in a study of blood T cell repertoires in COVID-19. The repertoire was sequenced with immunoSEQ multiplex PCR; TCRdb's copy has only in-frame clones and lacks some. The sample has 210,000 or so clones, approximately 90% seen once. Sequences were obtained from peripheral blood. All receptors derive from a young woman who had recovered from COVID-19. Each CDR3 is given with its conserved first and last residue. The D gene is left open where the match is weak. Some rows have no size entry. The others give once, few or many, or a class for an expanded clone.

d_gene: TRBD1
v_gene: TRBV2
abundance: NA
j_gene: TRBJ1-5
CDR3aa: CASGGTGNRGNQPQHF
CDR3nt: TGTGCCAGCGGGGGGACAGGGAACAGAGGCAATCAGCCCCAGCATTTT

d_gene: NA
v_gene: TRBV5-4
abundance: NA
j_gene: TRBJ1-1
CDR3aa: CASSFAGVANTEAFF
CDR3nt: TGTGCCAGCAGCTTCGCAGGGGTAGCGAACACTGAAGCTTTCTTT

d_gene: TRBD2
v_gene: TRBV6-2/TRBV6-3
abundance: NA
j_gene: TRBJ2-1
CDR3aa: CASSLSGDSYNEQFF
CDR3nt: TGTGCCAGCAGCCTCAGCGGGGACTCCTACAATGAGCAGTTCTTC

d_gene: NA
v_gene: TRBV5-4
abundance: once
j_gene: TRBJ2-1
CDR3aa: CASSRYSWADYNEQFF
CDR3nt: TGTGCCAGCAGCCGATATAGTTGGGCAGACTACAATGAGCAGTTCTTC

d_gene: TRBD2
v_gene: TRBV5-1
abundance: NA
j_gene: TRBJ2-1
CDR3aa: CASSLGGSGGYNEQFF
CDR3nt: TGCGCCAGCAGCTTGGGAGGTAGCGGGGGTTACAATGAGCAGTTCTTC

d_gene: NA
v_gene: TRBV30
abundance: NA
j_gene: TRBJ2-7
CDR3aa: CAWSRQVTYEQYF
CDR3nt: TGTGCCTGGAGCCGACAGGTGACCTACGAGCAGTACTTC

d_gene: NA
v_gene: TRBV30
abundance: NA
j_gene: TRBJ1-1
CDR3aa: CAWSVIGNTEAFF
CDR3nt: TGTGCCTGGAGTGTAATCGGGAACACTGAAGCTTTCTTT

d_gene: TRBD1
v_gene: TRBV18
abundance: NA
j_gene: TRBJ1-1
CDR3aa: CASSLEPGTEGGDTEAFF
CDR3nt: TGTGCCAGCTCACTAGAACCCGGGACAGAGGGGGGTGACACTGAAGCTTTCTTT

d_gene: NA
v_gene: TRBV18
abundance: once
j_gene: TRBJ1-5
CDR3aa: CASSLNRDQRPQHF
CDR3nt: TGTGCCAGCTCACTAAACAGGGATCAGCGGCCCCAGCATTTT

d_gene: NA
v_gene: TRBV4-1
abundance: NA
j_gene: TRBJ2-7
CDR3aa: CASSQDGGAYEQYF
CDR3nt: TGCGCCAGCAGCCAAGATGGCGGGGCCTACGAGCAGTACTTC

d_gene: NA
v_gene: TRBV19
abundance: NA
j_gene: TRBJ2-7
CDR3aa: CASSIARTAPYEQYF
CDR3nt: TGTGCCAGTAGTATAGCAAGGACAGCCCCCTACGAGCAGTACTTC

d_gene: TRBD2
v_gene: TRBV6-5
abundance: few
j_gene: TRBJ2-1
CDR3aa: CASSYKAGLANEQFF
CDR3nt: TGTGCCAGCAGTTACAAGGCGGGACTAGCAAATGAGCAGTTCTTC

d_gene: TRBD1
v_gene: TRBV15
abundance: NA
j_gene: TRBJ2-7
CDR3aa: CATSRDGTGTYEQYF
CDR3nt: TGTGCCACCAGCAGAGATGGGACAGGGACTTACGAGCAGTACTTC

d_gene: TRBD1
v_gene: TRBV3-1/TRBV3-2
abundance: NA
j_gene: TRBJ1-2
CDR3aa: CASSQYRGVYGYTF
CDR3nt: TGTGCCAGCAGCCAATACAGGGGTGTCTATGGCTACACCTTC

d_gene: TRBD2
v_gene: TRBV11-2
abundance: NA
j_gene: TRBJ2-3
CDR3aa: CASSFPLAGADTQYF
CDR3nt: TGTGCCAGCAGCTTCCCACTAGCGGGTGCAGATACGCAGTATTTT

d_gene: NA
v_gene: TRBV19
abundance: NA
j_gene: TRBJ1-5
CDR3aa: CASSIDRAIAQPQHF
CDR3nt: TGTGCCAGTAGTATAGACAGGGCTATAGCCCAGCCCCAGCATTTT

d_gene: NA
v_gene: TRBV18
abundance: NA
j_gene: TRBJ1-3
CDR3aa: CASSPPSPGGSSGNTIYF
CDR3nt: TGTGCCAGCTCACCACCAAGTCCGGGAGGAAGCTCTGGAAACACCATATATTTT

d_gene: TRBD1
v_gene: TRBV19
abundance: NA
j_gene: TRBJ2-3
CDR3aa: CASSYQGAPMDTQYF
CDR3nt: TGTGCCAGTAGCTATCAGGGGGCACCCATGGATACGCAGTATTTT

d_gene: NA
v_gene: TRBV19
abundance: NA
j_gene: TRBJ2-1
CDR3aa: CASSEGGLREQFF
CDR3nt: TGTGCCAGTAGTGAGGGGGGACTAAGGGAGCAGTTCTTC

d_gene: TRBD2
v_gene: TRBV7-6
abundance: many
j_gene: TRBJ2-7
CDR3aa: CASSLEGREYEQYF
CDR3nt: TGTGCCAGCAGCTTAGAAGGGAGGGAGTACGAGCAGTACTTC

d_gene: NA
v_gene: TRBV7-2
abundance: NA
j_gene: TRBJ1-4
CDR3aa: CASQGKGLNEKLFF
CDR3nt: TGTGCCAGCCAGGGAAAGGGCCTCAATGAAAAACTGTTTTTT

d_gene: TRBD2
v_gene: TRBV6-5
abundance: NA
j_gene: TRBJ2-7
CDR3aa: CASSLTSGSYEQYF
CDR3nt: TGTGCCAGCAGCCTAACTAGCGGGAGCTACGAGCAGTACTTC

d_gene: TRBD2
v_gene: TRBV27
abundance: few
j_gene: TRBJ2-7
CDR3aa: CASSPGTSGNEQYF
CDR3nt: TGTGCCAGCAGTCCCGGGACTAGCGGTAACGAGCAGTACTTC

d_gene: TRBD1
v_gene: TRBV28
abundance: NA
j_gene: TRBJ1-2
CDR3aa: CASRTGANYGYTF
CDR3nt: TGTGCCAGCCGGACAGGAGCTAACTATGGCTACACCTTC

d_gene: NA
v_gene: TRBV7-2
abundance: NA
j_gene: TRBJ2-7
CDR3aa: CASSHPGTGEQYF
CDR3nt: TGTGCCAGCAGCCACCCAGGTACAGGCGAGCAGTACTTC

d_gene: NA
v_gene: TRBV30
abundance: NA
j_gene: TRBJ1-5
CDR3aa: CAWAEAYSNQPQHF
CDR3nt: TGTGCCTGGGCGGAGGCCTATAGCAATCAGCCCCAGCATTTT

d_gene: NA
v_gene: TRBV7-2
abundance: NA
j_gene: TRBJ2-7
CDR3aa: CASSLAVPSAVSYEQYF
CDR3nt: TGTGCCAGCAGCTTAGCAGTCCCTAGCGCAGTCTCCTACGAGCAGTACTTC

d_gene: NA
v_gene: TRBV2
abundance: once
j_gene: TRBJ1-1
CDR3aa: CASRRVEGITEAFF
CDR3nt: TGTGCCAGCAGGAGGGTTGAAGGGATCACTGAAGCTTTCTTT

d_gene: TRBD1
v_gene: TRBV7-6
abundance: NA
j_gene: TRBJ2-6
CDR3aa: CASSLVRGQVPGANVLTF
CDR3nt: TGTGCCAGCAGCTTAGTAAGGGGGCAGGTCCCTGGGGCCAACGTCCTGACTTTC

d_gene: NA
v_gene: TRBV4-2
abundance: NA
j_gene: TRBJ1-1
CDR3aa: CASSQDRNQGGAEAFF
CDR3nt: TGTGCCAGCAGCCAAGATAGGAACCAGGGCGGGGCTGAAGCTTTCTTT

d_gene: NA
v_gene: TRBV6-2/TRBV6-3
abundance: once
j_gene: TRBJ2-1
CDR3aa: CASSYNPGDGRNEQFF
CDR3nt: TGTGCCAGCAGTTACAACCCAGGGGATGGTAGGAATGAGCAGTTCTTC

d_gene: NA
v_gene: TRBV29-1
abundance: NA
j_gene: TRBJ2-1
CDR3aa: CSVETGSNNEQFF
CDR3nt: TGCAGCGTTGAAACCGGGAGTAACAATGAGCAGTTCTTC

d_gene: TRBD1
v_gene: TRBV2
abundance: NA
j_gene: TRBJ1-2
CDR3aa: CASEAGGNYGYTF
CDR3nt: TGTGCCAGCGAGGCAGGGGGGAACTATGGCTACACCTTC

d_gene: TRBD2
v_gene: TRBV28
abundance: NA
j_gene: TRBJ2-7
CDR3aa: CASSLGGSNYEQYF
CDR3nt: TGTGCCAGCTCCCTGGGGGGGTCCAACTACGAGCAGTACTTC

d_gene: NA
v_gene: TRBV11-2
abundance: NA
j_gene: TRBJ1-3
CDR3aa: CASSWGPPRNTIYF
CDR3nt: TGTGCCAGCAGTTGGGGCCCTCCGCGGAACACCATATATTTT

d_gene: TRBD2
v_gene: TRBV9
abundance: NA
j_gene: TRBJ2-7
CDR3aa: CASTKGLGLDEQYF
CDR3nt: TGTGCCAGCACCAAGGGACTAGGGCTCGACGAGCAGTACTTC

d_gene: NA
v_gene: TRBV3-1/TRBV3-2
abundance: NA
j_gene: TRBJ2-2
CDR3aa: CASSLPKSGTPNTGELFF
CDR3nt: TGTGCCAGCAGCCTCCCTAAGTCCGGGACACCTAACACCGGGGAGCTGTTTTTT

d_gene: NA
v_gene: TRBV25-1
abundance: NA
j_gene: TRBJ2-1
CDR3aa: CASSEAGAYNEQFF
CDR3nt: TGTGCCAGCAGTGAGGCGGGGGCGTACAATGAGCAGTTCTTC

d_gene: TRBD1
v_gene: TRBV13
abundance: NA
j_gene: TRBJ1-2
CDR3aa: CASRRQGLKDGYTF
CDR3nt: TGTGCCAGCCGAAGACAGGGGTTAAAAGATGGCTACACCTTC

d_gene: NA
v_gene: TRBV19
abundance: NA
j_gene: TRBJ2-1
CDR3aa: CATTTFSTYNEQFF
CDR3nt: TGTGCCACCACTACCTTCTCTACCTACAATGAGCAGTTCTTC

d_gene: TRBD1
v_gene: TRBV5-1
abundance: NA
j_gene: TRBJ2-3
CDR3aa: CASSLGQSPYTQYF
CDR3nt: TGCGCCAGCAGCCTGGGACAGTCCCCTTATACGCAGTATTTT

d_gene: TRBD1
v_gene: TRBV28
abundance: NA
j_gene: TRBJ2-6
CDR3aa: CASSSAGQGASGANVLTF
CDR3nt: TGTGCCAGCAGTTCTGCCGGACAGGGGGCCTCTGGGGCCAACGTCCTGACTTTC

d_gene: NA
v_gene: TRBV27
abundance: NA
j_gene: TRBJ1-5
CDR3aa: CASSLTVSQPQHF
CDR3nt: TGTGCCAGCAGTTTAACTGTGAGTCAGCCCCAGCATTTT

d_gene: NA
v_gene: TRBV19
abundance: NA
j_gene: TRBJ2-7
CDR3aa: CASSSIATTYEQYF
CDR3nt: TGTGCCAGTAGTTCGATTGCTACTACCTACGAGCAGTACTTC

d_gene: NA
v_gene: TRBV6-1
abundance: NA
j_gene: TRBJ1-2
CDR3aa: CASSETQVGYTF
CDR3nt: TGTGCCAGCAGTGAAACTCAGGTTGGCTACACCTTC

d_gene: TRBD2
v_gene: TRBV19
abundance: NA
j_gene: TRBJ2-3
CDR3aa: CASSLIAGGPVDTQYF
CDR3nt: TGTGCCAGTAGTCTTATAGCGGGAGGGCCCGTAGATACGCAGTATTTT

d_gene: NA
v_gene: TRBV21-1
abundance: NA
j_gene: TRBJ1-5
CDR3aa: CASSRDSNQPQHF
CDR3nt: TGTGCCAGCAGCCGTGACAGTAATCAGCCCCAGCATTTT

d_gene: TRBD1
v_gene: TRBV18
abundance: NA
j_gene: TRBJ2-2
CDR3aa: CASSATTGDGELFF
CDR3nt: TGTGCCAGCTCAGCAACTACAGGGGACGGGGAGCTGTTTTTT

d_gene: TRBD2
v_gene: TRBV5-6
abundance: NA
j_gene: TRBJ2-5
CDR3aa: CASSLAGTSGLETQYF
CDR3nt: TGTGCCAGCAGCTTAGCCGGGACTAGCGGGTTGGAGACCCAGTACTTC

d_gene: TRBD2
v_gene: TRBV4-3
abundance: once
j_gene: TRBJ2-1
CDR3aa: CASSQDLSGTYNEQFF
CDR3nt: TGCGCCAGCAGCCAAGATCTGAGCGGGACCTACAATGAGCAGTTCTTC

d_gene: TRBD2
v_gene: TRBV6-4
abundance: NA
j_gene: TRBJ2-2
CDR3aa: CASSVSGSPGELFF
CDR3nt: TGTGCCAGCAGTGTAAGCGGGAGTCCCGGGGAGCTGTTTTTT

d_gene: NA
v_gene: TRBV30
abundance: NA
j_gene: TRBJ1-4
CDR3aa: CAWSKQSGLKLFF
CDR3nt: TGTGCCTGGAGTAAGCAGTCCGGGTTGAAACTGTTTTTT

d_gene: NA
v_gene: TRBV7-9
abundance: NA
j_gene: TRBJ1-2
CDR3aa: CASSLGGGEYYGYTF
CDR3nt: TGTGCCAGCAGCTTAGGGGGAGGAGAGTACTATGGCTACACCTTC

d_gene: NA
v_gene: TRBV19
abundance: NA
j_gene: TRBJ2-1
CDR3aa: CASSALGAGKPYNEQFF
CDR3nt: TGTGCCAGTAGTGCCCTAGGGGCGGGAAAGCCCTACAATGAGCAGTTCTTC